One sample yielded the 5 T cell receptor beta chains listed below, sequenced in a study of human T cells and chemical hapten exposure. In TCRdb, the RACE reads were re-called with MiXCR into one record per CDR3 protein. Here the sample spans 70,000 to 95,000 distinct CDR3 sequences, about 9.2% being singletons. Time point defined: healthy volunteer bleed at 6 weeks. Total RNA was isolated from whole blood that had not been fractionated. Sequencing used whole blood. The source is a female donor in good health. Some clones in this sample may be carry-over from other donors' samples.

This clonotype was counted many times. V and J are TRBV29-1 and TRBJ2-7; a possible D gene is TRBD1 (6 bases). The germline CDR1 and CDR2 sequences are SQVTM and ANQGSEA. V was pared by 5 bases and J by 5 bases, with 13 bases between. This CDR3 spans 12 amino acids. This chain's CDR3 is CSVTQGINEQYF. CDR3 in DNA: TGCAGCGTTACACAGGGAATCAACGAGCAGTACTTC.

Many counts were recorded for this clonotype. The chain joins TRBV6-5 to TRBJ1-1, with 7 bases aligning to TRBD1. Trimming cost V 2 bases and J 3 bases; bases outside gene matches: 3. This CDR3 contains 14 residues. CDR1 MNHEY and CDR2 SVGAGI come from the germline V gene. CDR3 protein: CASSYPDRDTEAFF. CDR3 bases: TGTGCCAGCAGTTACCCAGACAGGGACACTGAAGCTTTCTTT.

This clonotype was detected only a few times. The rearrangement links TRBV6-1 to TRBJ2-7; 9 nucleotides line up with TRBD1. Germline CDR1 MNHNS, CDR2 SASEGT. V lost 9 bases to trimming and J lost 7 bases; unmatched junction nucleotides: 7. The CDR3 totals 12 residues. Written as DNA, the CDR3 is TGTGCCAGGGGGACAGGGACTGGGGAGCAGTACTTC. Translated, it gives CARGTGTGEQYF.

V gene TRBV2 combines with J gene TRBJ1-1; no clear D gene. In germline, CDR1 is SNHLY, CDR2 FYNNEI. The CDR3 has 14 amino acids. V was pared by 6 bases and J by 5 bases, with 16 bases between. The CDR3 sequence is CASREVFGRTEAFF. The CDR3 DNA reads TGTGCCAGCAGGGAGGTGTTTGGTAGGACTGAAGCTTTCTTT.

The chain's CDR3 is CARNRGSYF. The CDR3 bases are TGTGCCAGGAACAGGGGATCTTACTTC. The chain is built from TRBV6-2 or TRBV6-3 and TRBJ2-7, with 7 nucleotides matching TRBD1. V was pared by 9 bases and J by 13 bases, with 6 bases of the junction left unmatched. Germline lookup yields CDR1 MNHEY and CDR2 SVGEGT. This CDR3 comprises 9 residues.